The 31 T cell receptor beta chains given below trace back to one sample, sequenced in a study of shared clonotypes between healthy human individuals. The assay was immunoSEQ multiplex PCR, and TCRdb's table has in-frame clones only and misses some. The table has about 190,000 clones, about 68% seen once. Sequencing was carried out using memory CD4+ T cells sorted from blood. Subset noted: CD45RA-negative fraction. These TCRs come from a man aged 30-40 years in good health.

In the case of this clone: Germline and junction disagree at one end, which may indicate a read error. The chain carries TRBV9 and TRBJ1-1; no definite D call. The length of the CDR3 is 16 residues. The germline gives CDR1 SGDLS, CDR2 YYNGEE. CDR3: CASSVGLGDSDTKAFF. The CDR3 DNA follows: TGTGCCAGCAGCGTAGGACTCGGGGATTCTGACACTAAAGCTTTCTTT.

V usage is TRBV11-3 and J usage is TRBJ2-7; D gene unclear. Looked up from germline, CDR1 is SGHNT and CDR2 is YENEEA. Trimming pared 5 bases from V and 5 bases from J, leaving 10 bases between. This CDR3 has 12 residues. Here the CDR3 DNA reads TGTGCCAGCAGCCCCGCTTTCAACGAGCAGTACTTC. Protein: CASSPAFNEQYF.

This clone has a single count. The chain couples TRBV18 to TRBJ2-5; 7 bases are shared with TRBD1. In germline, CDR1 is KGHSH, CDR2 LQKENI. This CDR3 region has 13 residues. V was clipped by 4 bases and J by 4 bases; unmatched bases: 3. CDR3 sequence (DNA): TGTGCCAGCTCACGACAGGGTGGAGAGACCCAGTACTTC. Translation: CASSRQGGETQYF.

As regards this clone: The junction shows a germline mismatch at one end, possibly a read error. The chain couples TRBV7-9 to TRBJ2-5; 13 bases fit TRBD2. The germline V gene has CDR1 SEHNR and CDR2 FQNEAQ (reference sequence). This CDR3 comprises 15 residues. CDR3 sequence reads: CASRRLAGGKETQYF. The CDR3 nucleotides are TGTGCCAGCAGAAGACTAGCGGGAGGTAAAGAAACCCAGTACTTC.

A single count supports this clone. The CDR3 loop reads CASSFKRTHEQYF. The CDR3 DNA follows: TGTGCCAGCAGCTTCAAGCGGACCCACGAGCAGTACTTC. The chain employs TRBV7-9 and TRBJ2-7; perhaps TRBD2 as D (5 bases). V dropped 3 bases and J dropped 5 bases, with 11 bases sitting between them. This CDR3 contains 13 residues. Germline V gene data show CDR1 as SEHNR and CDR2 as FQNEAQ (reference sequence).

The CDR3 nucleotides are TGTGCCAGCAGCTTGCAGGGACATGAGCAGTTCTTC. It yields the protein CASSLQGHEQFF. The V and J genes are TRBV5-5 and TRBJ2-1, with D perhaps assigned TRBD1 or TRBD2 (5 bases each). Germline V lookup: CDR1 SGHKS, CDR2 YYEKEE (reference sequence). V was cut by 1 base and J by 8 bases, with 7 bases left in between. CDR3 length: 12 residues.

The DNA for the CDR3 is TGTGCCAGCAGTTTTTCAAGGGGGAGACACGAGCAGTACTTC. Protein product: CASSFSRGRHEQYF. The rearrangement uses TRBV28 and TRBJ2-7; D may be TRBD1 (6 bases). Germline-derived CDR1 and CDR2 are MDHEN and SYDVKM. The CDR3 totals 14 residues. The germline V and J ends were trimmed by 3 bases and 5 bases, with 14 bases remaining between them.

V gene TRBV6-6 combines with J gene TRBJ2-1; D remains unclear. The germline V and J ends were trimmed by 7 bases and 4 bases, with 17 bases remaining between them. Germline V CDR1 and CDR2: MNHNY, SVGAGI (reference sequence). This CDR3 is 15 amino acids long. As DNA, the CDR3 is TGTGCCAGCACCCCCCGGAGCCCCCCGTACAATGAGCAGTTCTTC. Protein product: CASTPRSPPYNEQFF.

This rearrangement joins TRBV7-8 to TRBJ2-2; 8 bases fit TRBD2. The CDR3 runs to 16 residues. Germline CDR1 reads SGHVS; CDR2 reads FQNEAQ. Germline trimming cut 3 bases from V and 0 bases from J; bases unmatched to any gene: 3. CDR3 in amino acids: CASSFGGGANTGELFF. As DNA, the CDR3 is TGTGCCAGCAGCTTCGGGGGGGGCGCGAACACCGGGGAGCTGTTTTTT.

This clone was seen a few times. The V and J genes are TRBV29-1 and TRBJ2-1; 7 bases agree with TRBD2. CDR3 length equals 16 residues. J gave up 1 base and V 5 bases, and 11 bases lay outside the gene matches. Germline CDR1 reads SQVTM; CDR2 reads ANQGSEA. The CDR3 region has the DNA TGCAGCGTTTCCGCACTGACTAGCCAGTCCTACAATGAGCAGTTCTTC. This sequence encodes CSVSALTSQSYNEQFF.

This sequence joins TRBV5-1 and TRBJ2-1; D possibly corresponds to TRBD2 (6 bases). V was shortened by 0 bases and J by 7 bases, with 14 bases between the two germline ends. There are 15 residues in the CDR3. Per germline, CDR1 SGHRS and CDR2 YFSETQ. CDR3 sequence (DNA): TGCGCCAGCAGCTTGGCGGCGGGACTGAAAAATGAGCAGTTCTTC. Residues: CASSLAAGLKNEQFF.

The V gene is TRBV5-6, the J gene TRBJ2-2; tentative D call: TRBD2 (6 bases). The germline V gene encodes CDR1 SGHDT and CDR2 YYEEEE. The CDR3 sequence is 17 residues long. The V and J ends lost 0 bases and 2 bases respectively, with 14 bases between them. The CDR3 DNA sequence: TGTGCCAGCAGCTTGGGGCTAGCGCCTTTAAACACCGGGGAGCTGTTTTTT. Its protein product is CASSLGLAPLNTGELFF.

This rearrangement joins TRBV11-2 to TRBJ2-1, with a possible D match to TRBD1 (5 bases). V lost 7 bases, J lost 1 base, and 11 bases lay in between. The germline V gene has CDR1 SGHAT and CDR2 FQNNGV. The CDR3 consists of 14 residues. The CDR3 is CASTRDISYNEQFF. DNA for the CDR3: TGTGCCAGCACCAGGGATATTTCCTACAATGAGCAGTTCTTC.

This chain's CDR3 is CASVGAENGYTF. CDR3 nucleotides: TGTGCCAGCGTGGGGGCAGAAAATGGCTACACCTTC. This rearrangement joins TRBV7-3 to TRBJ1-2; TRBD1 is a possible D gene (6 bases). The CDR3 is 12 residues long. The ends were cut back, 8 bases at V and 6 bases at J, with 13 bases in the middle. Looked up from germline, CDR1 is SGHTA and CDR2 is FQGTGA.

This clone was found many times. This chain connects TRBV10-2 to TRBJ2-1; tentatively, D is TRBD2 (6 bases). From germline, CDR1 is WSHSY and CDR2 SAAADI. This CDR3 region has 14 residues. V was shortened by 7 bases and J by 5 bases, with 15 bases between the two germline ends. Here the CDR3 reads CASIDGGFHNEQFF. The CDR3 DNA sequence: TGCGCCAGCATAGATGGGGGGTTCCACAATGAGCAGTTCTTC.

Only a few counts were recorded for this clone. This sequence joins TRBV5-4 and TRBJ2-3; no definite D call. The CDR3 consists of 13 residues. V shed 4 bases and J shed 6 bases, with 12 bases lying between them. Germline CDR1 reads SGHNT; CDR2 reads YYREEE (reference sequence). This CDR3 reads CASSARSSDTQYF. The CDR3, as DNA: TGTGCCAGCAGCGCCCGGTCCTCGGATACGCAGTATTTT.

The chain links TRBV5-1 to TRBJ2-7; 8 positions match TRBD2. CDR1 is SGHRS, CDR2 YFSETQ, per germline. The CDR3 consists of 13 residues. Trimming cost V 1 base and J 7 bases; bases outside gene matches: 4. The CDR3 region is CASSLQAGGEQYF. Written as DNA, the CDR3 is TGCGCCAGCAGCTTGCAGGCGGGGGGTGAGCAGTACTTC.

The sample holds a few counts of this clone. V usage is TRBV4-3 and J usage is TRBJ1-2; the D gene is possibly TRBD1 (6 bases). In germline, CDR1 is LGHNA, CDR2 YSLEER. Trimming removed 1 base from V and 1 base from J, with 10 bases in between. The CDR3 consists of 15 residues. The CDR3, as DNA: TGCGCCAGCAGCCAAGCCGACAGGCTTAACTATGGCTACACCTTC. It yields the protein CASSQADRLNYGYTF.

The chain carries TRBV11-2 and TRBJ2-1; a weak D match, TRBD2 (5 bases). V gave up 4 bases and J gave up 8 bases, with 9 bases separating them. The CDR3 covers 12 residues. The germline V gene encodes CDR1 SGHAT and CDR2 FQNNGV. The CDR3 loop is CASSSTSYEQFF. In DNA form, the CDR3 reads TGTGCCAGCAGCTCCACTAGTTATGAGCAGTTCTTC.

This clone was seen once. The V call is TRBV6-6, the J call TRBJ1-1; D gene ambiguous. Trimming removed 6 bases at V and 11 bases at J, with 19 bases between. The CDR3 has 13 residues. Germline assignment: CDR1 MNHNY and CDR2 SVGAGI (reference sequence). Written as DNA, the CDR3 is TGTGCCAGCAGGTCCCGGGAACATACTTCGGCTTTCTTT. This codes for CASRSREHTSAFF.

This clone was seen a few times. This rearrangement joins TRBV28 to TRBJ2-7, with 12 bases matching TRBD2. Trimming cost V 4 bases and J 5 bases; bases outside gene matches: 9. The CDR3 sequence is 16 residues long. CDR1 MDHEN and CDR2 SYDVKM come from the germline V gene. In DNA, the CDR3 is TGTGCCAGCAGTTATAGAACTAGCGGGAGGTATAACGAGCAGTACTTC. Translating it yields CASSYRTSGRYNEQYF.

The chain couples TRBV6-1 to TRBJ1-1, with D unresolved. Trimming removed 5 bases from V and 2 bases from J, with 9 bases in between. The CDR3 has 13 residues. CDR1 and CDR2 (germline): MNHNS, SASEGT. The CDR3 region has the DNA TGTGCCAGCAGTAGGAGGGAAAACACTGAAGCTTTCTTT. Translation: CASSRRENTEAFF.

The chain is built from TRBV20-1 and TRBJ2-5; D not certain. Germline V gene data show CDR1 as DFQATT and CDR2 as SNEGSKA (reference sequence). CDR3 length: 10 amino acids. CDR3 in DNA: TGCGGAATTAGTAAGAAGACCCAGTACTTC. It is translated as CGISKKTQYF.

There are a few counts of this clone. V gene TRBV9 combines with J gene TRBJ2-5; D remains ambiguous. Germline loops: CDR1 SGDLS, CDR2 YYNGEE. V lost 3 bases and J lost 5, with 11 bases in between. The CDR3 sequence is 13 residues long. CDR3 bases: TGTGCCAGCAGCGCACATCAGCAGGAGACCCAGTACTTC. Protein sequence: CASSAHQQETQYF.

This clone was seen a handful of times. The chain is built from TRBV9 and TRBJ2-7, with D maybe TRBD1 (5 bases). In germline, CDR1 is SGDLS, CDR2 YYNGEE. Trimming removed 2 bases from V and 6 bases from J, with 12 bases in between. The CDR3 spans 13 residues. CDR3 nucleotide sequence: TGTGCCAGCAGCGTTGCAGGGCAAGGCGAGCAGTACTTC. Residues: CASSVAGQGEQYF.

This clone occurred once. The rearrangement joins TRBV15 to TRBJ1-1, with D hard to call. CDR1 and CDR2 (germline): LNHNV, YYDKDF (reference sequence). The V gene lost 0 bases and the J gene lost 4 bases, with 12 bases spanning the gap. The CDR3 contains 15 residues. The CDR3 sequence: CATSRDLPGITEAFF. The CDR3 DNA sequence: TGTGCCACCAGCAGAGATCTCCCAGGTATCACTGAAGCTTTCTTT.

The chain is built from TRBV27 and TRBJ2-5, with 7 positions matching TRBD1. The germline V gene encodes CDR1 MNHEY and CDR2 SMNVEV (reference sequence). J gave up 6 bases and V 4 bases, and 5 bases lay outside the gene matches. The CDR3 is 13 residues long. The CDR3 protein is CASSSSTGKTQYF. CDR3 nucleotide sequence: TGTGCCAGCAGTTCATCGACAGGGAAGACCCAGTACTTC.

This rearrangement joins TRBV28 to TRBJ2-1; D gene ambiguous. The V gene lost 4 bases and the J gene lost 9 bases, with 7 bases spanning the gap. Germline V CDR1 and CDR2: MDHEN, SYDVKM. This CDR3 is 11 amino acids long. The CDR3 loop is CASSSYPEQFF. In DNA, the CDR3 is TGTGCCAGCAGTTCCTACCCTGAGCAGTTCTTC.

V gene TRBV27 combines with J gene TRBJ2-6; maybe TRBD1 (5 bases). Trimming stripped 6 bases from V and 1 base from J, with 22 bases between. Germline CDR1 is MNHEY and CDR2 is SMNVEV (reference sequence). CDR3 length: 19 residues. The CDR3 DNA follows: TGTGCCAGCAGACGAAACACAATCTTTGGGGCGTCTGGGGCCAACGTCCTGACTTTC. The encoded protein is CASRRNTIFGASGANVLTF.

The chain carries TRBV7-9 and TRBJ1-4; D is perhaps TRBD1 (5 bases). The CDR3 loop spans 12 amino acids. Germline CDR1 is SEHNR and CDR2 is FQNEAQ (reference sequence). V was pared by 11 bases and J by 3 bases, with 10 bases between. This CDR3 reads CAVTVSNEKLFF. As DNA, the CDR3 is TGTGCCGTGACAGTATCTAATGAAAAACTGTTTTTT.

The chain uses TRBV14 and TRBJ2-1; TRBD1 aligns across 8 bases. The germline V gene has CDR1 SGHDN and CDR2 FVKESK. The CDR3 has 15 amino acids. V lost 5 bases and J lost 4; bases outside the gene matches: 7. CDR3 in amino acids: CASSFSTGGYNEQFF. The CDR3 DNA reads as TGTGCCAGCAGCTTTAGCACAGGGGGTTACAATGAGCAGTTCTTC. Complete variable domain (other parts from reference TRBV14 and TRBJ2-1): EAGVTQFPSHSVIEKGQTVTLRCDPISGHDNLYWYRRVMGKEIKFLLHFVKESKQDESGMPNNRFLAERTGGTYSTLKVQPAELEDSGVYFCASSFSTGGYNEQFFGPGTRLTVL.